These 25 T cell receptor beta chains were all obtained from the same sample, sequenced in a study of hypomethylating agent response in myelodysplastic syndrome. The method was immunoSEQ multiplex PCR; TCRdb's version includes in-frame clones alone and lacks a portion of them. Of about 3,100 clones in the sample, roughly 77% were seen once. The sequencing used bone marrow, collected before or after starting hypomethylating agent treatment for myelodysplastic syndrome (not recorded which). Receptor source: a human donor with myelodysplastic syndrome.

The rearrangement joins TRBV7-9 to TRBJ1-6; 7 nucleotides align to TRBD1. The V gene end was trimmed by 5 bases and the J gene end by 6 bases; junction bases not matched to a gene: 7. Germline CDR1 and CDR2: SEHNR and FQNEAQ (reference sequence). The length of the CDR3 is 15 residues. Here the CDR3 reads CASSTRQGINSPLHF. The CDR3 DNA reads as TGTGCCAGCAGCACGAGACAGGGTATTAATTCACCCCTCCACTTT.

CDR3 DNA: TGTGCCAGCAGCCAATTCACCACAGATACGCAGTATTTT. It is translated as CASSQFTTDTQYF. The V and J genes are TRBV14 and TRBJ2-3; D is unclear. Trimming cost V 2 bases and J 2 bases, with 5 bases left between them. CDR1 and CDR2 from the germline V gene are SGHDN and FVKESK. The CDR3 has 13 amino acids.

V gene TRBV18 combines with J gene TRBJ2-3; 11 bases fit TRBD2. The CDR3 has 16 residues. J gave up 5 bases and V 3 bases, and 7 bases lay outside the gene matches. The germline V gene has CDR1 KGHSH and CDR2 LQKENI. CDR3 in amino acids: CASSPSTSGGRDTQYF. The CDR3 DNA sequence: TGTGCCAGCTCACCCAGTACTAGCGGGGGACGAGATACGCAGTATTTT.

This clone is large within its sample. Other DNA sequences in this sample translate to the same CDR3. The chain recombines TRBV2 with TRBJ1-6, with D hard to call. This CDR3 has 12 amino acids. With 6 bases removed from V and 5 bases from J, the gap between germline ends came to 5 bases. CDR1 and CDR2 (germline): SNHLY, FYNNEI. CDR3 coding DNA: TGTGCCAGCAGCCTTCATAATTCACCCCTCCACTTT. Translating it yields CASSLHNSPLHF. Supplemented by reference TRBV2 and TRBJ1-6, the full variable domain reads EPEVTQTPSHQVTQMGQEVILRCVPISNHLYFYWYRQILGQKVEFLVSFYNNEISEKSEIFDDQFSVERPDGSNFTLKIRSTKLEDSAMYFCASSLHNSPLHFGNGTRLTVT.

The chain employs TRBV25-1 and TRBJ2-7; no reliable D call. Germline V gene lookup returns CDR1 MGHDK and CDR2 SYGVNS. The CDR3 totals 12 residues. Trimming took off 0 bases at V and 5 bases at J, with 5 bases between the two ends. The CDR3: CASSEYGDEQYF. The CDR3 DNA follows: TGTGCCAGCAGTGAATACGGCGACGAGCAGTACTTC.

The chain links TRBV11-3 to TRBJ2-7; D remains unclear. This CDR3 comprises 16 residues. Trimming left V 1 base short and J 2 bases short, with 15 bases between. Per the germline V gene, CDR1 is SGHNT and CDR2 is YENEEA. In DNA form, the CDR3 reads TGTGCCAGCAGCTTAGCCCTTACGGCTTCCCCCTACGAGCAGTACTTC. It encodes CASSLALTASPYEQYF.

The V gene is TRBV7-9, the J gene TRBJ2-5; the match to TRBD1 covers 7 bases. TRBJ2-7 explains the end of the DNA better; the J call may be wrong. Germline V CDR1 and CDR2: SEHNR, FQNEAQ (reference sequence). The CDR3 is 14 amino acids. As DNA, the CDR3 is TGTGCCAGCAGCCCCCCGGGACAGTCCTACGAGCAGTACTTC. This sequence encodes CASSPPGQSYEQYF.

The J gene is TRBJ2-7, the V gene TRBV27; the D gene is possibly TRBD2 (6 bases). V lost 6 bases and J 3 bases, leaving 12 bases between the germline ends. The CDR3 length is 13 residues. CDR1 MNHEY and CDR2 SMNVEV come from the germline V gene (reference sequence). The CDR3 DNA sequence: TGTGCCAGCAGACGGGACTTGAGCTACGAGCAGTACTTC. Amino acid sequence: CASRRDLSYEQYF.

The gene calls are TRBV11-2 and TRBJ2-7, with 9 positions matching TRBD1. The CDR3 covers 13 residues. CDR1 is SGHAT and CDR2 is FQNNGV in the germline V gene. Trimming removed 4 bases from V and 6 bases from J; junction bases left unmatched: 4. CDR3: CASSWDRAFEQYF. The CDR3 coding sequence is TGTGCCAGCAGCTGGGACAGGGCTTTCGAGCAGTACTTC. The complete variable domain, with remaining parts taken from reference TRBV11-2 and TRBJ2-7, reads EAGVAQSPRYKIIEKRQSVAFWCNPISGHATLYWYQQILGQGPKLLIQFQNNGVVDDSQLPKDRFSAERLKGVDSTLKIQPAKLEDSAVYLCASSWDRAFEQYFGPGTRLTVT.

The rearrangement links TRBV2 to TRBJ2-5; TRBD2 aligns across 9 bases. Trimming removed 7 bases from V and 5 bases from J; junction bases left unmatched: 17. This CDR3 is built from 17 residues. Germline values: CDR1 SNHLY, CDR2 FYNNEI. The CDR3 spells CASIPRGSGGRRETQYF. The CDR3 DNA follows: TGTGCCAGCATCCCCCGGGGTAGCGGGGGAAGGAGGGAGACCCAGTACTTC. Together with reference TRBV2 and TRBJ2-5, the CDR3 gives the full variable domain: EPEVTQTPSHQVTQMGQEVILRCVPISNHLYFYWYRQILGQKVEFLVSFYNNEISEKSEIFDDQFSVERPDGSNFTLKIRSTKLEDSAMYFCASIPRGSGGRRETQYFGPGTRLLVL.

This chain joins TRBV5-1 and TRBJ2-1; D unresolved. Germline-derived CDR1 and CDR2 are SGHRS and YFSETQ. The CDR3 loop spans 15 amino acids. V was trimmed by 3 bases and J by 0 bases, leaving 10 bases between them. Here the CDR3 DNA reads TGCGCCAGCAGCTCCGATCTCGGCTCCTACAATGAGCAGTTCTTC. This encodes CASSSDLGSYNEQFF.

The chain links TRBV27 to TRBJ1-2; 9 bases line up with TRBD1. The CDR3 is 15 residues long. Germline CDR1 reads MNHEY; CDR2 reads SMNVEV (reference sequence). The V and J ends lost 4 bases and 1 base, in that order; junction bases with no gene match: 4. The CDR3 is CASSSPTGGNYGYTF. CDR3 DNA: TGTGCCAGCAGTTCCCCGACAGGGGGTAACTATGGCTACACCTTC.

This clone was recorded once. The rearrangement joins TRBV6-5 to TRBJ1-1; 8 bases align to TRBD1. Germline assignment: CDR1 MNHEY and CDR2 SVGAGI. Losses at the gene ends were 0 bases for V and 4 bases for J; bases not matched to a gene: 7. The CDR3 is 16 residues long. For the CDR3, the DNA is TGTGCCAGCAGTTACTCGATTACAGGGGGGCTCACTGAAGCTTTCTTT. This encodes CASSYSITGGLTEAFF.

The CDR3 here is CASSSRLDGEQFF. The DNA of the CDR3 is TGTGCCAGCAGCTCTAGACTAGACGGTGAGCAGTTCTTC. The chain uses TRBV7-8 and TRBJ2-1; D is possibly TRBD2 (6 bases). Per the germline V gene, CDR1 is SGHVS and CDR2 is FQNEAQ. The CDR3 extends over 13 amino acids. V lost 4 bases and J 9 bases, leaving 13 bases between the germline ends.

The chain carries TRBV29-1 and TRBJ1-2; 8 nucleotides align to TRBD1. Germline V gene data show CDR1 as SQVTM and CDR2 as ANQGSEA. V trimming: 1 base; J trimming: 8 bases; junction bases outside the gene matches: 9. CDR3 length equals 14 residues. The CDR3 is CSVEVGQGAGGYTF. The CDR3 DNA reads TGCAGCGTTGAAGTTGGGCAGGGGGCGGGAGGCTACACCTTC.

This rearrangement joins TRBV2 to TRBJ2-7, with D perhaps matching TRBD2 (5 bases). The ends were cut back, 0 bases at V and 7 bases at J, with 7 bases in the middle. Germline CDR1 reads SNHLY; CDR2 reads FYNNEI. The CDR3 is 12 amino acids. CDR3 amino acids: CASSEAQREQYF. The CDR3 DNA follows: TGTGCCAGCAGTGAAGCCCAGCGGGAGCAGTACTTC.

V and J are TRBV4-2 and TRBJ1-5, with a possible D match to TRBD1 (5 bases). Trimming removed 4 bases from V and 3 bases from J, with 22 bases in between. CDR1 and CDR2 (germline): LGHNA, YNFKEQ. The CDR3 loop spans 18 amino acids. The CDR3 is CASSPPMTDRLNNQPQHF. DNA of the CDR3: TGTGCCAGCAGCCCCCCAATGACTGACAGACTGAACAATCAGCCCCAGCATTTT.

This clone was observed a few times. CDR3 bases: TGTGCCAGCAGCCTGCTAGCAGACAACACCGGGGAGCTGTTTTTT. This sequence encodes CASSLLADNTGELFF. The V gene is TRBV4-2, the J gene TRBJ2-2; a possible D gene is TRBD2 (5 bases). CDR1 and CDR2 from the germline V gene are LGHNA and YNFKEQ. This CDR3 has 15 residues. Between the trimmed V and J ends, which lost 4 bases and 2 bases, there was a span of 11 bases.

The chain recombines TRBV7-2 with TRBJ1-4; TRBD1 is a possible D gene (5 bases). The CDR3 has 15 residues. Trimming took 3 bases from V and 5 from J, leaving 13 bases between them. From germline, CDR1 is SGHTA and CDR2 FQGNSA. The CDR3 loop reads CASSLSGSPNEKLFF. CDR3 DNA sequence: TGTGCCAGCAGCTTGTCAGGGAGTCCCAATGAAAAACTGTTTTTT.

V and J are TRBV5-6 and TRBJ2-7; D may correspond to TRBD1 or TRBD2 (6 bases each). CDR1 is SGHDT and CDR2 is YYEEEE in the germline V gene. The CDR3 is made up of 14 amino acids. Trimming cost V 3 bases and J 2 bases, with 12 bases left between them. CDR3: CASSSKGGTYEQYF. DNA for the CDR3: TGTGCCAGCAGCTCCAAGGGGGGCACCTACGAGCAGTACTTC. Filled out from reference TRBV5-6 and TRBJ2-7, the complete variable domain reads DAGVTQSPTHLIKTRGQQVTLRCSPKSGHDTVSWYQQALGQGPQFIFQYYEEEERQRGNFPDRFSGHQFPNYSSELNVNALLLGDSALYLCASSSKGGTYEQYFGPGTRLTVT.

This chain joins TRBV15 and TRBJ1-2; weak D call: TRBD1 (6 bases). This CDR3 is built from 15 residues. Per the germline V gene, CDR1 is LNHNV and CDR2 is YYDKDF (reference sequence). V was clipped by 3 bases and J by 4 bases, with 15 bases between them. CDR3 loop: CATSSPVGGSYGYTF. Here the CDR3 DNA reads TGTGCCACCAGCAGCCCCGTTGGGGGCTCCTATGGCTACACCTTC.

V gene TRBV2 combines with J gene TRBJ2-7; D possibly corresponds to TRBD1 (6 bases). The CDR3 is 16 amino acids. Per the germline V gene, CDR1 is SNHLY and CDR2 is FYNNEI. The germline V and J ends were trimmed by 7 bases and 2 bases, with 21 bases remaining between them. The chain's CDR3 is CASNQRNRAETYEQYF. In DNA, the CDR3 is TGTGCCAGCAATCAACGAAACAGGGCCGAGACCTACGAGCAGTACTTC.

J is TRBJ2-1 and V is TRBV4-2, with TRBD2 matching 8 bases. Germline V gene lookup returns CDR1 LGHNA and CDR2 YNFKEQ. The trim removed 0 bases at V and 9 bases at J, leaving 10 bases unmatched. The CDR3 has 16 amino acids. CDR3 DNA sequence: TGTGCCAGCAGCCAAGATTCTACGCTAGCGGGTGTTGAGCAGTTCTTC. This gives the protein CASSQDSTLAGVEQFF.

This chain connects TRBV2 to TRBJ2-5, with 11 bases that match TRBD2. This CDR3 contains 14 residues. In germline, CDR1 is SNHLY, CDR2 FYNNEI. V lost 5 bases, J lost 5 bases, and 4 bases stayed unmatched. DNA for the CDR3: TGTGCCAGCAGTTTTACTAGCGGGGGCGAGACCCAGTACTTC. Translating it yields CASSFTSGGETQYF. Looking up the rest from reference TRBV2 and TRBJ2-5 gives the full variable domain: EPEVTQTPSHQVTQMGQEVILRCVPISNHLYFYWYRQILGQKVEFLVSFYNNEISEKSEIFDDQFSVERPDGSNFTLKIRSTKLEDSAMYFCASSFTSGGETQYFGPGTRLLVL.

The chain is built from TRBV5-6 and TRBJ1-2; no clear D gene. With 3 bases removed from V and 4 bases from J, the gap between germline ends came to 10 bases. The germline gives CDR1 SGHDT, CDR2 YYEEEE. CDR3 length equals 13 residues. The CDR3, as DNA: TGTGCCAGCAGCTCAGGCAGCAGCTATGGCTACACCTTC. This encodes CASSSGSSYGYTF.